This T cell receptor (beta chain) was captured by sequencing in a study of cytomegalovirus exposure and HLA in healthy donors. Study-wide results and limits: Further analysis was carried out later, and it showed several of the most significant clusters appearing linked to common viral pathogens.

Amplification used 60 Vbeta primers and 13 Jbeta primers. This table comes from immunoSEQ multiplex PCR, and its TCRdb copy is limited to in-frame clones, with some not included. The data hold about 180,000 clones, with 70% to 80% observed a single time. Everyone who donated was a healthy bone marrow donor. From germline, CDR1 is SGHVS and CDR2 FQNEAQ. The CDR3 has 15 residues. The V gene lost 0 bases and the J gene lost 3 bases, with 11 bases spanning the gap. Note on this clone: What it binds is not known.

J is TRBJ1-2 and V is TRBV7-8; D uncertain. The sequenced material came from PBMCs. The TCR originated in a male donor in good health and CMV-seronegative. The CDR3 is CASSLARPGDYGYTF. As DNA, the CDR3 is TGTGCCAGCAGCTTAGCGCGTCCAGGCGACTATGGCTACACCTTC.